In this sample, the clone carrying this TCR beta chain turned up many times. Its antigen remains unidentified. The germline CDR1 and CDR2 sequences are MNHNS and SASEGT. The CDR3 length is 17 residues. V was cut by 8 bases and J by 2 bases, with 22 bases left in between. The record originates from a study of response to subunit inactivated influenza vaccine. Regarding the study as a whole: Authors suggested each seasonal flu vaccination may recruit only limited numbers of new T cells.

MiXCR, run by TCRdb on the RT-PCR reads, gives a single entry per CDR3 protein. Among about 300,000 distinct CDR3 sequences listed, 22% were seen once. This sequence was found in a man between 50 and 70 years old who received an inactivated influenza vaccine. The rearrangement uses TRBV6-1 and TRBJ1-3; D may be TRBD1 (5 bases). The sample in question was PBMCs from blood, obtained approximately 20 months after vaccination. CDR3 DNA sequence: TGTGCCAGCTCGTGGGACCAGGGTCGGTCTGCTGGAAACACCATATATTTT. This codes for CASSWDQGRSAGNTIYF.